The 21 T cell receptor beta chains in this list originate from one sample, sequenced in a study of shared clonotypes between healthy human individuals. Some clones are missing from TCRdb's copy, which holds only in-frame ones; the method was immunoSEQ multiplex PCR. The sample shows more than 2,000,000 clones, 90% to 95% of them seen only once. Input material: naive CD4+ T cells from PBMCs. Subset here: CD45RA+ positively selected. These receptor sequences come from a man aged 18 to 29 in good health. Some clones in this sample may be carry-over from other donors' samples.

The table lists this clone with a few counts. V usage is TRBV10-3 and J usage is TRBJ1-5; D may be TRBD1 (5 bases). This CDR3 comprises 14 residues. In germline, CDR1 is ENHRY, CDR2 SYGVKD. V was shortened by 6 bases and J by 4 bases, with 13 bases between the two germline ends. This chain's CDR3 is CAIRDEGTNQPQHF. The CDR3 coding sequence is TGTGCCATCAGGGATGAGGGGACGAATCAGCCCCAGCATTTT.

V gene TRBV29-1 combines with J gene TRBJ1-2, with 7 bases fitting TRBD1. This CDR3 is 14 amino acids long. J was trimmed by 4 bases and V by 5 bases; bases with no gene match: 10. CDR1 and CDR2 from the germline V gene are SQVTM and ANQGSEA. CDR3 DNA sequence: TGCAGCGTTCGTACTCAGGGGGGAGGCTATGGCTACACCTTC. It yields the protein CSVRTQGGGYGYTF. Using reference TRBV29-1 and TRBJ1-2 for the parts outside the CDR3, the full variable domain is SAVISQKPSRDICQRGTSLTIQCQVDSQVTMMFWYRQQPGQSLTLIATANQGSEATYESGFVIDKFPISRPNLTFSTLTVSNMSPEDSSIYLCSVRTQGGGYGYTFGSGTRLTVV.

V and J are TRBV28 and TRBJ2-7; 10 positions agree with TRBD2. Germline-derived CDR1 and CDR2 are MDHEN and SYDVKM. The CDR3 runs 14 residues. The trim removed 7 bases at V and 3 bases at J, leaving 6 bases unmatched. As DNA, the CDR3 is TGTGCCAGCACCCCAAGCGGGAGGGACTACGAGCAGTACTTC. It translates to CASTPSGRDYEQYF.

The chain combines TRBV6-6 with TRBJ2-7; D gene ambiguous. Germline V gene data show CDR1 as MNHNY and CDR2 as SVGAGI (reference sequence). V dropped 2 bases and J dropped 4 bases, with 15 bases sitting between them. The CDR3 extends over 15 amino acids. CDR3 protein: CASSYLGQLRYEQYF. In DNA form, the CDR3 reads TGTGCCAGCAGTTACCTGGGCCAGCTGAGATACGAGCAGTACTTC.

The rearrangement joins TRBV5-4 to TRBJ2-1; D unresolved. CDR1 is SGHNT and CDR2 is YYREEE in the germline V gene (reference sequence). Trimming removed 6 bases from V and 2 bases from J, with 12 bases in between. This CDR3 has 14 amino acids. CDR3 nucleotide sequence: TGTGCCAGCACCCCGGACGGGCCCTACAATGAGCAGTTCTTC. Protein: CASTPDGPYNEQFF.

V and J are TRBV27 and TRBJ1-4; no firm D call. CDR1 MNHEY and CDR2 SMNVEV come from the germline V gene (reference sequence). The CDR3 extends over 16 amino acids. Deletions cut 5 bases from V and 0 bases from J, with 13 bases between. In DNA form, the CDR3 reads TGTGCCAGCAGTGATAGGACGGCCTCAACTAATGAAAAACTGTTTTTT. Its protein product is CASSDRTASTNEKLFF.

This chain uses TRBV4-1 with TRBJ2-2; no clear D. CDR1 is MGHRA and CDR2 is YSYEKL in the germline V gene. The CDR3 is 12 amino acids. Trimming stripped 4 bases from V and 7 bases from J, with 7 bases between. CDR3 region: CASSLIFGELFF. The DNA of the CDR3 is TGCGCCAGCAGCCTGATTTTCGGGGAGCTGTTTTTT.

This chain links TRBV27 with TRBJ2-2; the D gene is possibly TRBD1 (6 bases). This CDR3 has 15 residues. Trimming left V 1 base short and J 6 bases short, with 12 bases between. CDR1 is MNHEY, CDR2 SMNVEV, per germline (reference sequence). This CDR3 is CASSLLGQKAGELFF. The CDR3 nucleotides read TGTGCCAGCAGTTTATTAGGACAGAAGGCCGGGGAGCTGTTTTTT.

This clone has just one count. This rearrangement joins TRBV28 to TRBJ2-7; D unclear. Trimming stripped 2 bases from V and 12 bases from J, with 14 bases between. This CDR3 spans 12 amino acids. The germline V gene encodes CDR1 MDHEN and CDR2 SYDVKM. The CDR3 loop reads CASSLDRTPGYF. In DNA form, the CDR3 reads TGTGCCAGCAGTTTAGATCGCACCCCGGGGTACTTC.

Only one count was recorded for this clone. The chain has TRBV19 and TRBJ1-1, with 8 bases fitting TRBD1. With V trimmed by 3 bases and J by 0 bases, 3 bases remained unmatched. Germline loops: CDR1 LNHDA, CDR2 SQIVND (reference sequence). The CDR3 is 15 amino acids. This chain's CDR3 is CASSIQGAVNTEAFF. The CDR3, as DNA: TGTGCCAGTAGTATCCAGGGGGCCGTGAACACTGAAGCTTTCTTT.

V and J are TRBV6-5 and TRBJ2-7; D is uncertain. Germline V lookup: CDR1 MNHEY, CDR2 SVGAGI. CDR3 length: 16 amino acids. Trimming shortened V by 0 bases and J by 1 base, and 13 bases separated the two germline ends. CDR3 bases: TGTGCCAGCAGTTACTCGAATTATGGTGGTTCCTACGAGCAGTACTTC. Amino acids: CASSYSNYGGSYEQYF.

The chain combines TRBV5-1 with TRBJ2-1, with no clear D. Germline lookup yields CDR1 SGHRS and CDR2 YFSETQ. The CDR3 is 13 residues long. V dropped 4 bases and J dropped 10 bases, with 15 bases sitting between them. CDR3: CASSPQGLDEQFF. The CDR3 DNA reads TGCGCCAGCAGCCCTCAAGGGCTTGACGAGCAGTTCTTC.

The rearrangement joins TRBV10-3 to TRBJ2-4, with no clear D. Germline values: CDR1 ENHRY, CDR2 SYGVKD. The CDR3 is made up of 13 amino acids. Between the trimmed V and J ends, which lost 3 bases and 7 bases, there was a span of 10 bases. CDR3 in DNA: TGTGCCATCAGTGACCCCAACAGCAACATTCAGTACTTC. Protein sequence: CAISDPNSNIQYF.

The chain joins TRBV4-1 to TRBJ2-5; D is undetermined. Germline loops: CDR1 MGHRA, CDR2 YSYEKL. V was cut by 1 base and J by 1 base, with 4 bases left in between. The CDR3 runs 13 residues. CDR3 region: CASSQAAQETQYF. DNA for the CDR3: TGCGCCAGCAGCCAAGCAGCCCAAGAGACCCAGTACTTC.

The chain combines TRBV11-1 with TRBJ2-1; no clear D gene. CDR1 and CDR2 (germline): SGHAT, FQDESV (reference sequence). This CDR3 contains 16 residues. V was pared by 1 base and J by 3 bases, with 13 bases between. The chain's CDR3 is CASSLVWTDLYNEQFF. CDR3 DNA sequence: TGTGCCAGCAGCTTAGTATGGACGGACCTCTACAATGAGCAGTTCTTC.

In regard to this clone: The sample holds other DNA sequences that translate to the same CDR3. CDR3 amino acids: CASSLGGGNEQFF. CDR3 DNA sequence: TGTGCCAGCAGCTTAGGAGGGGGCAATGAGCAGTTCTTC. This chain uses TRBV11-2 with TRBJ2-1, with D perhaps matching TRBD1 (6 bases). The germline CDR1 and CDR2 sequences are SGHAT and FQNNGV. This CDR3 region has 13 residues. Between the trimmed V and J ends, which lost 1 base and 6 bases, there was a span of 7 bases.

The J gene is TRBJ2-5, the V gene TRBV11-2; the D is unclear. Germline values: CDR1 SGHAT, CDR2 FQNNGV. The CDR3 runs 12 residues. V lost 0 bases and J 5 bases, leaving 4 bases between the germline ends. CDR3 nucleotide sequence: TGTGCCAGCAGCTTAGAGTGGGAGACCCAGTACTTC. Its translation: CASSLEWETQYF.

The rearrangement joins TRBV29-1 to TRBJ2-1; 9 bases align to TRBD2. V gave up 6 bases and J gave up 3 bases; unmatched junction bases: 6. Germline values: CDR1 SQVTM, CDR2 ANQGSEA. CDR3 size: 14 residues. CDR3 in DNA: TGCAGCGTGTACGGGACTAGCATCTACAATGAGCAGTTCTTC. Protein product: CSVYGTSIYNEQFF.

With regard to this clone: This sample includes further DNA sequences coding for the same CDR3. The chain couples TRBV5-1 to TRBJ2-3; TRBD2 is a possible D gene (6 bases). The V gene's germline CDR1 is SGHRS and CDR2 YFSETQ. With 0 bases removed from V and 2 bases from J, the gap between germline ends came to 10 bases. This CDR3 has 15 residues. DNA of the CDR3: TGCGCCAGCAGCTTGGCCCCGGGAGCCACAGATACGCAGTATTTT. Protein sequence: CASSLAPGATDTQYF.

The genes are TRBV19 and TRBJ2-3; 11 nucleotides line up with TRBD2. CDR1 and CDR2 (germline): LNHDA, SQIVND (reference sequence). The CDR3 sequence is 17 residues long. The ends lost 4 bases at V and 6 bases at J; junction bases unmatched: 12. CDR3 protein: CASSTALLAGAGDTQYF. CDR3 coding DNA: TGTGCCAGTAGTACCGCCTTACTAGCGGGAGCTGGGGATACGCAGTATTTT. Full variable domain (remainder filled in from reference TRBV19 and TRBJ2-3): DGGITQSPKYLFRKEGQNVTLSCEQNLNHDAMYWYRQDPGQGLRLIYYSQIVNDFQKGDIAEGYSVSREKKESFPLTVTSAQKNPTAFYLCASSTALLAGAGDTQYFGPGTRLTVL.

This sequence joins TRBV5-1 and TRBJ2-5; 9 nucleotides align to TRBD1. CDR1 is SGHRS and CDR2 is YFSETQ in the germline V gene. The CDR3 extends over 13 amino acids. Trimming took 4 bases from V and 9 from J; bases not matched to a gene: 7. CDR3 DNA: TGCGCCAGCAGCACGGGACAGGGCGGGGCCCAGTACTTC. As protein: CASSTGQGGAQYF.